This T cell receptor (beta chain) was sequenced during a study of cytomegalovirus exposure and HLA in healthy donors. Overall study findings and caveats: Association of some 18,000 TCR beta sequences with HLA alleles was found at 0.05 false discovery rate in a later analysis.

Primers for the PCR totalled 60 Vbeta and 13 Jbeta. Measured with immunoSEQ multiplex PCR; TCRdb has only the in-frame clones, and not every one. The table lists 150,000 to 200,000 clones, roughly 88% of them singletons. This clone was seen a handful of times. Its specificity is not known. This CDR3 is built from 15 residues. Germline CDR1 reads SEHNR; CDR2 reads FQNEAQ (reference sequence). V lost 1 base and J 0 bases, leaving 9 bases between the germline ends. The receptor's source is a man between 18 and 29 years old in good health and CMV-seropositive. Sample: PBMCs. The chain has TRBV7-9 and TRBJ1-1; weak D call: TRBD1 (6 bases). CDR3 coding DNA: TGTGCCAGCAGCTTAGGGACAGCGATGAACACTGAAGCTTTCTTT. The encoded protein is CASSLGTAMNTEAFF.